These T cell receptor beta chains were read from a single sample in a study of T cell changes during pregnancy in multiple sclerosis. This table comes from immunoSEQ multiplex PCR, and its TCRdb copy is limited to in-frame clones, with some not included. In the table there are over 85,000 clones, 91% of which are singletons. The sample here was peripheral blood, taken after pregnancy. These receptors all stem from a female donor in good health, enrolled as a control in a pregnancy study. CDR3s leave out the opening cysteine and the closing phenylalanine or tryptophan. The size field is filled for only some rows; it gives once, few, many or a size class.

v_call	clone_size	j_call	cdr3_aa
TRBV6-6	NA	TRBJ1-5	ASTGRVNQPQH
TRBV11-2	NA	TRBJ2-7	ASSSSFGLATYEQY
TRBV6-1	NA	TRBJ1-4	ASSGRITTNEKLF
TRBV7-3	NA	TRBJ1-1	ASSGQGDTEAF
TRBV6-5	NA	TRBJ1-5	ASSYHTGGHQPQH
TRBV28	NA	TRBJ1-5	ASSFNSRGIHQPQH
TRBV28	few	TRBJ1-1	ASRPRGGRANTEAF
TRBV18	NA	TRBJ2-2	ASSPNRGDTGELF
TRBV9	NA	TRBJ2-1	ASKRIPGGRGWRERDNEQF
TRBV1	NA	TRBJ1-5	TSSQELGRDQPQH
TRBV5-1	NA	TRBJ2-1	ASSFPGTPNNEQF
TRBV5-1	NA	TRBJ1-5	ASSLAGQSNQPQH
TRBV30	NA	TRBJ1-6	AWSVRTGGRNSPLH
TRBV18	NA	TRBJ2-1	ATTNETGGAYNEQF
TRBV4-3	NA	TRBJ2-7	ASSQKLAGEYEQY
TRBV11-3	NA	TRBJ2-1	ASSQRGTGGNEQF
TRBV28	NA	TRBJ1-5	ASRGAYSNQPQH
TRBV27	NA	TRBJ1-1	AVWGPDEAF
TRBV27	NA	TRBJ2-1	ASGSPGQEQF
TRBV4-3	NA	TRBJ1-4	ASSQGYRAPTNEKLF
TRBV4-1	NA	TRBJ2-5	ASSAGGQKGTQY
TRBV13	NA	TRBJ2-7	ASSLVRQGSYEQY
TRBV4-3	NA	NA	ASSQEFEGGQGLYEQY
TRBV6-1	once	TRBJ2-5	ASSTGTGVQETQY
TRBV4-3	NA	TRBJ2-3	ASSQELAGGADTQY
TRBV7-9	NA	TRBJ2-1	ASSLVGTGSEF
TRBV9	NA	TRBJ2-1	ASSADLHYNEQF
TRBV14	once	TRBJ1-4	ASSQFLGQDEKLF
TRBV6-5	NA	TRBJ2-1	ASSYSAGGLNEQF
TRBV7-9	NA	TRBJ2-7	ASSQQGNLYEQY
TRBV15	NA	TRBJ2-7	ATSRERTGAYEQY